The source of this T cell receptor beta chain is a study of CD8+ T cells in alopecia areata. Study details: People stayed on tofacitinib for 6 to 18 months, then stopped the drug for 6 months.

V lost 6 bases and J lost 12; bases outside the gene matches: 16. This CDR3 comprises 13 residues. CDR1 is SQVTM, CDR2 ANQGSEA, per germline. Sequencing relied on a cDNA template that was reverse transcribed from extracted RNA. Here immunoSEQ multiplex PCR was the method, and the copy in TCRdb shows in-frame clones only, minus some. The table records approximately 150,000 clones, 58% of them present only once. This sample's treatment: oral pan-JAK inhibitor, 5-10 mg twice daily. Sequenced material: CD4+ T cells sorted from blood, taken at roughly week 58, from a patient treated with tofacitinib. The TCR originated in a human donor with alopecia areata. The chain employs TRBV29-1 and TRBJ1-2, with TRBD1 matching 7 bases. The CDR3 coding sequence is TGCAGCGTCGCGACTCAACGGGGACAGTCCCACACCTTC. Amino acid sequence: CSVATQRGQSHTF.